These T cell receptor beta chains were read from a single sample in a study of technical replicates of blood from a handful of donors. Only in-frame clones appear in the TCRdb table, and some are missing; sequencing was by immunoSEQ multiplex PCR. Altogether approximately 31,000 clones are present, roughly nine tenths being singletons, with the ten largest covering approximately 4.5%. The material sequenced was PBMCs. The receptors come from a human donor in good health. Some clones in this sample may be carry-over from other donors' samples. The CDR3 runs from the conserved cysteine through the conserved F or W. The D gene is left open where the match is weak. Not all rows give a size; the values are once, few, many and, for expanded clones, a class.

v_call	j_call	cdr3_length	clone_size	d_call	cdr3_aa	cdr3_nt
TRBV21-1	TRBJ2-7	15	.	.	CASSRLAGNWYEQYF	TGTGCCAGCAGCAGATTAGCGGGAAATTGGTACGAGCAGTACTTC
TRBV18	TRBJ2-7	13	.	.	CASSPGASYEQYF	TGTGCCAGCTCACCGGGAGCTTCCTACGAGCAGTACTTC
TRBV9	TRBJ1-1	14	.	TRBD1	CASSAGQGGTEAFF	TGTGCCAGCAGCGCCGGACAGGGGGGGACTGAAGCTTTCTTT
TRBV9	TRBJ2-2	12	few	.	CASSVAAGELFF	TGTGCCAGCAGCGTAGCGGCCGGGGAGCTGTTTTTT
TRBV7-2	TRBJ2-7	13	.	TRBD1	CASRPGQSYEQYF	TGTGCCAGCAGGCCGGGACAGTCCTACGAGCAGTACTTC
TRBV19	TRBJ2-3	14	.	TRBD1	CASSIRQGSDTQYF	TGTGCCAGTAGTATACGACAGGGTTCTGATACGCAGTATTTT
TRBV29-1	TRBJ2-6	16	.	.	CSVARDTDSGANVLTF	TGCAGCGTGGCCCGGGACACCGACTCTGGGGCCAACGTCCTGACTTTC
TRBV10-3	TRBJ1-5	13	.	.	CAISSGQPPSQHF	TGTGCCATCAGCTCCGGACAGCCCCCGTCCCAGCATTTT
TRBV2	TRBJ1-1	13	few	.	CASSQRERTEAFF	TGTGCCAGCAGTCAAAGGGAGAGGACTGAAGCTTTCTTT
TRBV5-6	TRBJ1-2	14	once	.	CASSSGLRVYGYTF	TGTGCCAGCAGCTCGGGACTCCGGGTCTATGGCTACACCTTC
TRBV6-4	TRBJ1-4	16	.	TRBD1	CASSTPGQGTNEKLFF	TGTGCCAGCAGTACCCCGGGACAGGGAACTAATGAAAAACTGTTTTTT
TRBV4-1	TRBJ2-7	14	.	TRBD1	CASSQPGQGFEQYF	TGCGCCAGCAGCCAACCGGGACAGGGGTTCGAGCAGTACTTC
TRBV6-1	TRBJ2-1	15	.	TRBD2	CAMNQGGTSNNEQFF	TGTGCCATGAACCAGGGCGGGACTAGCAACAATGAGCAGTTCTTC
TRBV7-2	TRBJ2-6	12	once	.	CASSQGANVLTF	TGTGCCAGCAGCCAGGGTGCCAACGTCCTGACTTTC
TRBV7-9	TRBJ1-1	11	few	.	CASSLFTEAFF	TGTGCCAGCAGCTTATTTACAGAAGCTTTCTTT
TRBV6-5	TRBJ1-1	14	.	.	CASSYSTGDTEAFF	TGTGCCAGCAGTTACTCGACAGGCGACACTGAAGCTTTCTTT
TRBV11-2	TRBJ2-1	16	.	TRBD2	CATQRGGALGHNEQFF	TGTGCCACCCAGCGGGGGGGCGCATTAGGTCATAATGAGCAGTTCTTC
TRBV12-5	TRBJ2-2	15	.	.	CASGSGDRITGELFF	TGTGCTAGTGGCAGCGGGGACAGGATCACCGGGGAGCTGTTTTTT
TRBV2	TRBJ2-7	15	.	TRBD1	CASRRQGAPTYEQYF	TGTGCCAGCCGCAGACAGGGGGCCCCCACCTACGAGCAGTACTTC
TRBV5-6	TRBJ2-7	14	.	TRBD1	CASSGTGSRYEQYF	TGTGCCAGCAGCGGGACAGGGTCAAGGTACGAGCAGTACTTC
TRBV10-3	TRBJ1-4	15	.	TRBD1	CAPTPGQGLNEKLFF	TGTGCACCAACCCCGGGACAGGGTTTAAATGAAAAACTGTTTTTT
TRBV6-1	TRBJ2-7	14	few	.	CASRDLSVSYEQYF	TGTGCCAGCAGGGACCTTAGCGTCTCCTACGAGCAGTACTTC
TRBV7-3	TRBJ2-3	16	.	TRBD1	CASSLRAGGLTDTQYF	TGTGCCAGCAGCTTGCGGGCAGGGGGCCTTACAGATACGCAGTATTTT
TRBV5-1	TRBJ2-7	13	.	.	CASSLWAQEEQYF	TGCGCCAGCAGCTTGTGGGCCCAAGAAGAGCAGTACTTC
TRBV5-1	TRBJ2-3	14	.	.	CASSLGRGSDTQYF	TGCGCCAGCAGCTTGGGTAGGGGGTCAGATACGCAGTATTTT
TRBV6-5	TRBJ1-1	14	.	TRBD1	CASSYHRGDTEAFF	TGTGCCAGCAGTTACCACAGGGGTGACACTGAAGCTTTCTTT
TRBV29-1	TRBJ2-1	12	.	TRBD1	CSVAGTGGEQFF	TGCAGCGTCGCTGGGACAGGGGGCGAGCAGTTCTTC
TRBV27	TRBJ2-7	15	.	.	CASPRLGVWVYEQYF	TGTGCCAGCCCGCGATTGGGAGTATGGGTCTACGAGCAGTACTTC
TRBV5-1	TRBJ2-7	14	once	TRBD1	CASSDGQVSYEQYF	TGCGCCAGCAGCGACGGACAGGTCTCCTACGAGCAGTACTTC
TRBV7-9	TRBJ2-5	16	once	TRBD2	CASSSTGLAAQETQYF	TGTGCCAGCAGCTCGACGGGACTAGCGGCCCAAGAGACCCAGTACTTC
TRBV10-3	TRBJ2-1	11	once	.	CAILAYNEQFF	TGTGCCATCTTAGCTTACAATGAGCAGTTCTTC
TRBV9	TRBJ2-7	14	few	TRBD2	CASSGLAGSDEQYF	TGTGCCAGCAGCGGATTAGCGGGGAGTGACGAGCAGTACTTC
TRBV7-8	TRBJ2-1	15	.	TRBD2	CASTVLGGAFNEQFF	TGTGCCAGCACCGTCCTCGGGGGGGCCTTCAATGAGCAGTTCTTC
TRBV6-5	TRBJ1-2	13	.	TRBD1	CASSPRQGAGYTF	TGTGCCAGCAGTCCGCGACAGGGGGCGGGCTACACCTTC
TRBV2	TRBJ2-2	16	.	.	CASSWTATENTGELFF	TGTGCCAGCAGTTGGACAGCGACAGAGAACACCGGGGAGCTGTTTTTT
TRBV19	TRBJ2-7	14	.	.	CASTRGEGRGEQYF	TGTGCCAGTACCCGCGGGGAAGGCCGAGGCGAGCAGTACTTC
TRBV19	TRBJ2-1	16	.	.	CASSAPSGAIYNEQFF	TGTGCCAGTAGTGCCCCCAGTGGAGCCATCTACAATGAGCAGTTCTTC
TRBV6-5	TRBJ2-1	15	once	TRBD2	CASSFTSGSGDEQFF	TGTGCCAGCAGTTTCACTAGCGGGAGTGGAGATGAGCAGTTCTTC
TRBV11-3	TRBJ2-1	11	.	.	CASSLSNEQFF	TGTGCCAGCAGCTTGAGTAATGAGCAGTTCTTC
TRBV7-3	TRBJ1-1	13	.	.	CASSPQGNTEAFF	TGTGCCAGCAGCCCGCAGGGGAACACTGAAGCTTTCTTT
TRBV7-9	TRBJ2-3	17	.	TRBD2	CASSLAPLAGPTDTQYF	TGTGCCAGCAGCTTAGCGCCGCTAGCGGGGCCCACAGATACGCAGTATTTT
TRBV4-3	TRBJ1-6	13	.	.	CASSQDRWWPLHF	TGCGCCAGCAGCCAAGATCGGTGGTGGCCCCTCCACTTT
TRBV2	TRBJ2-3	14	.	.	CASSGQIFTDTQYF	TGTGCCAGCAGCGGACAGATCTTCACAGATACGCAGTATTTT
TRBV6-1	TRBJ1-5	12	.	.	CATWTANQPQHF	TGTGCCACCTGGACAGCAAATCAGCCCCAGCATTTT
TRBV27	TRBJ2-7	14	.	TRBD1	CASSLGQGFYEQYF	TGTGCCAGCAGTTTAGGACAGGGCTTCTACGAGCAGTACTTC
TRBV29-1	TRBJ2-7	16	.	TRBD2	CSVEGRLAGAHYEQYF	TGCAGCGTTGAAGGTCGACTAGCGGGGGCACACTACGAGCAGTACTTC
TRBV19	TRBJ2-7	15	.	TRBD1	CASSRPGQVTYEQYF	TGTGCCAGTAGTCGTCCGGGACAGGTGACCTACGAGCAGTACTTC